This entry is about one T cell receptor beta chain. What it recognizes is unknown. This specimen comes from a study of T cells after yellow fever vaccination. Study-wide background: Those fractions that held only low numbers of cells were prepared using the SMART-Seq v4 Ultra Low Input RNA kit.

The V gene's germline CDR1 is DFQATT and CDR2 SNEGSKA (reference sequence). Trimming left V 6 bases short and J 4 bases short, with 17 bases between. This CDR3 is 14 amino acids long. Study-wide findings and caveats: Boosting was followed by the reappearance of most primary-vaccination clones (about 96% CD4, around 90% CD8).

In making TCR cDNA, 5'RACE template switching added a universal primer site and UMIs to it. Each CDR3 protein is one row after TCRdb ran MiXCR on the 5' RACE reads. Seen here are around 500,000 distinct CDR3 sequences, around a fifth observed once, and the top ten hold 15% to 20%. The clonotype was recovered from a man aged 18 to 30 who received the YFV17D yellow fever vaccine. This specimen was PBMCs, taken about 20 days after the first yellow fever vaccination. The chain has TRBV20-1 and TRBJ2-3; D might be TRBD2 (5 bases). The CDR3 DNA is TGCAGTGCCTACGCGGGCCTCGGGGCAGATACGCAGTATTTT. Translating it yields CSAYAGLGADTQYF.